This T cell receptor beta chain was identified in a study of human T cells and chemical hapten exposure. There are 14 residues in the CDR3. V shed 1 base and J shed 1 base, with 7 bases lying between them. Each CDR3 protein gets one entry after TCRdb re-called the RACE reads with MiXCR. There are more than 100,000 distinct CDR3 sequences in the sample; about an eighth occur only once, and around 0.99% lies in the top ten. This clonotype was detected many times. Described time point: patch test 1, 2 weeks after DPC sensitization. Regarding treatment: therapeutic diphenylcyclopropenone sensitization with weekly scalp DPC.

Source: whole blood, taken in connection with sensitization to the hapten diphenylcyclopropenone (DPC). The chain couples TRBV12-3 or TRBV12-4 to TRBJ2-5; D possibly corresponds to TRBD1 (5 bases). This receptor was taken from a man between 18 and 29 years old with alopecia areata. Some clones in this sample may be carry-over from other donors' samples. The CDR3 is CASSLGGSQETQYF. The CDR3 bases are TGTGCCAGCAGTTTAGGGGGCAGCCAAGAGACCCAGTACTTC.